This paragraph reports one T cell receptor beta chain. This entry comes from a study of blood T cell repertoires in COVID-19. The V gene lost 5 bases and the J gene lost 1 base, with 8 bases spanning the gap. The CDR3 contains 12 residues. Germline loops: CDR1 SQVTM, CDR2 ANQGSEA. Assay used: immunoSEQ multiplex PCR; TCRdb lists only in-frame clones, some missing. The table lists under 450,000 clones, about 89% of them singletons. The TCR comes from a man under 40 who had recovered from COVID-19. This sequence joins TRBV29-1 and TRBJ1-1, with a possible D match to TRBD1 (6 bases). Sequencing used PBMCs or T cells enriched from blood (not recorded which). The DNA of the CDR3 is TGCAGCGTTCCGGACAGGAACACTGAAGCTTTCTTT. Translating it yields CSVPDRNTEAFF.